These 9 T cell receptor beta chains were all obtained from the same sample, sequenced in a study of T cells after yellow fever vaccination. Each CDR3 protein gets one entry after TCRdb re-called the 5' RACE reads with MiXCR. The table records over 65,000 distinct CDR3 sequences, more than 10% of them present only once. The material sequenced was CD8+ T cells not binding an NS4B(214-222) dextramer, sorted from PBMCs, taken 21 days after the first yellow fever vaccination. All receptors come from a man between 18 and 35 years old who received the YFV17D yellow fever vaccine.

The table lists this clonotype with a few counts. This chain uses TRBV4-1 with TRBJ1-2; a weak D match, TRBD1 (5 bases). Trimming pared 1 base from V and 4 bases from J, leaving 13 bases between. The CDR3 length is 15 residues. Germline CDR1 is MGHRA and CDR2 is YSYEKL. CDR3 coding DNA: TGCGCCAGCAGCCAAGTCTCGGCAGGGAGCTATGGCTACACCTTC. Residues: CASSQVSAGSYGYTF.

This clonotype was seen only a few times. The chain links TRBV4-3 to TRBJ1-1; TRBD1 might be the D (5 bases). CDR1 LGHNA and CDR2 YSLEER come from the germline V gene. Trimming took 4 bases from V and 1 from J, leaving 16 bases between them. The CDR3 is made up of 16 amino acids. The DNA of the CDR3 is TGCGCCAGCAGCCCACTCGAGGGGAAGGGGAACACTGAAGCTTTCTTT. This codes for CASSPLEGKGNTEAFF.

This clonotype was counted only a few times. The V gene is TRBV5-1, the J gene TRBJ1-1; TRBD1 matches 9 bases. Losses at the gene ends were 4 bases for V and 5 bases for J; bases not matched to a gene: 12. This CDR3 has 16 amino acids. CDR1 and CDR2 from the germline V gene are SGHRS and YFSETQ. CDR3 protein: CASSPRVTGGWTEAFF. For the CDR3, the DNA is TGCGCCAGCAGCCCTAGAGTCACAGGGGGCTGGACTGAAGCTTTCTTT. Variable domain in full (rest from reference TRBV5-1 and TRBJ1-1): KAGVTQTPRYLIKTRGQQVTLSCSPISGHRSVSWYQQTPGQGLQFLFEYFSETQRNKGNFPGRFSGRQFSNSRSEMNVSTLELGDSALYLCASSPRVTGGWTEAFFGQGTRLTVV.

This clonotype was counted between two and nine times. The chain couples TRBV29-1 to TRBJ2-3, with TRBD1 as a possible D gene (5 bases). The CDR3 is 12 amino acids. Trimming removed 4 bases from V and 4 bases from J, with 9 bases in between. Germline V lookup: CDR1 SQVTM, CDR2 ANQGSEA. The CDR3 nucleotides are TGCAGCGTTGTTCAGGGCCCAGATACGCAGTATTTT. Protein: CSVVQGPDTQYF.

This clonotype was picked up a small number of times. CDR3 DNA sequence: TGTGCCAGCAGCCCGGAACAAATAATTTACAATGAGCAGTTCTTC. It specifies CASSPEQIIYNEQFF. The genes are TRBV11-2 and TRBJ2-1; D is unclear. The length of the CDR3 is 15 residues. CDR1 is SGHAT and CDR2 is FQNNGV in the germline V gene. Trimming cost V 5 bases and J 4 bases, with 15 bases left between them.

The chain combines TRBV29-1 with TRBJ2-1; D is unclear. Between the trimmed V and J ends, which lost 7 bases and 1 base, there was a span of 5 bases. Germline CDR1 SQVTM, CDR2 ANQGSEA. The CDR3 runs to 11 residues. CDR3 protein: CSAPSYNEQFF. CDR3 coding DNA: TGCAGCGCACCATCCTACAATGAGCAGTTCTTC.

J is TRBJ1-2 and V is TRBV30; TRBD1 matches 8 bases. Germline loops: CDR1 GTSNPN, CDR2 SVGIG (reference sequence). Losses at the gene ends were 4 bases for V and 5 bases for J; bases not matched to a gene: 12. The CDR3 totals 15 residues. The CDR3 sequence is CAWTGRGRADYGYTF. The CDR3, as DNA: TGTGCCTGGACGGGCAGGGGGCGCGCGGATTATGGCTACACCTTC.

This clonotype has just a few counts. The V and J genes are TRBV4-2 and TRBJ2-1; perhaps D is TRBD1 or TRBD2 (5 bases each). V lost 1 base to trimming and J lost 9 bases, with 13 bases between them. This CDR3 is built from 14 residues. CDR1 is LGHNA, CDR2 YNFKEQ, per germline. CDR3 in amino acids: CASSQGLGVVEQFF. CDR3 in DNA: TGTGCCAGCAGCCAAGGATTGGGGGTGGTTGAGCAGTTCTTC.

This clonotype showed up just a few times. J is TRBJ2-5 and V is TRBV12-3 or TRBV12-4; the D gene is possibly TRBD1 (7 bases). The CDR3 spans 13 residues. Trimming removed 7 bases from V and 5 bases from J, with 14 bases in between. DNA of the CDR3: TGTGCCAGCAAATCTGCGGGACAGGAGACCCAGTACTTC. Amino acids: CASKSAGQETQYF.